The T cell receptor (beta chain) described here comes from a study of technical replicates of blood from a few donors. CDR1 SGHDT and CDR2 YYEEEE come from the germline V gene. CDR3 size: 14 residues. Germline trimming cut 0 bases from V and 4 bases from J; bases unmatched to any gene: 2. Profiled with immunoSEQ multiplex PCR; TCRdb holds only in-frame clones, not every one. The sample yields about 56,000 clones, roughly 95% seen once. The sample was PBMCs. This receptor was taken from a human donor in good health. Some clones in this sample may be carry-over from other donors' samples. This rearrangement joins TRBV5-6 to TRBJ1-2, with 8 bases aligning to TRBD1. The DNA for the CDR3 is TGTGCCAGCAGCTTGGATCAGGGGGCCTATGGCTACACCTTC. Residues: CASSLDQGAYGYTF.